This entry concerns a single T cell receptor (beta chain). This clone was recorded once. Its antigen is still unknown. Base qualities are not recorded, but no much larger clone differs from it by a single base. The sample originates from a study of regulatory and conventional T cells in RAG deficiency (dated by TCRdb to the late 2010s). For context, the study as a whole: The study used high-throughput TCR beta sequencing to compare repertoire diversity and composition of Treg, conventional CD4+ and CD8+ T cells between RAG-deficient patients and healthy controls. Study-level results and caveats: Sorted CD25-high CD127-low cells from Omenn syndrome patients may represent peripherally activated cells rather than bona fide Treg cells. All patient T-cell subsets had shorter CDR3 lengths; Omenn syndrome patients showed >75% Treg-Tconv repertoire overlap at nucleotide and amino acid level. Some T-cell subset analyses were not done for some subjects. RAG-deficient patients showed markedly lower Shannon entropy and higher Simpson indices than control T-cell subpopulations. Unique TCR beta sequences from Treg cells were about 100-fold fewer in Omenn syndrome and CID/AS patients than controls, versus approximately 9.3-fold for other subsets.

The CDR3 contains 15 residues, cysteine and phenylalanine counted. Left in the record is the CDR3 DNA by itself, 45 bases read in frame from the first base. CDR1 and CDR2 (MRHNA, SNTAGT) derive from the germline V gene. The V end loses 4 bases and the J end loses 6 bases, and a stretch of 17 bases separates them. Libraries were made using the immunoSEQ multiplex PCR assay. Rearranged TCR beta chain products were amplified from the genomic DNA of sorted T-cell subsets and were then sequenced. The authors' pipeline ran thus. Shannon entropy and Simpson indices were used to measure how diverse the repertoire of productive TCR beta rearrangements was. Clonal expansion was assessed using the summed frequency of the 100 most abundant productive TCR beta clonotypes among total reads. The TRB repertoires were scored with a self-reactivity index that is based on amino acid usage at CDR3beta positions 6 and 7. Two-way ANOVA was used for repertoire analyses, and Student t or Mann-Whitney tests were used for flow cytometric analyses. The table was pulled from immuneACCESS by TCRdb, which kept in-frame rearrangements only. Such tables lose some clones; where checked, under half of the loss comes from unresolved V genes, and the rest has no known cause. Clone size and the V and J calls come from that table; the DNA yielded D and trimming. Counted in this sample were around 37,000 clones; over 75% of them appeared once. Of the sample, roughly 13% falls within the top ten clones.

Repertoire analyses used several healthy control donors as the comparison group. Before genomic DNA extraction, CD8+ T cells lacking CD4 were purified from blood. The same sample was also studied in work on regulatory T cells. The other study reports the following: For the multiplex PCR, 52 forward TRBV primers and 13 reverse TRBJ primers were used, and amplification bias was corrected with both assay-based and computational methods. In patients, repertoires had restricted unique TRB V-J pairs and skewed V and J gene usage, with regulatory T cells showing the most marked changes. Between CD3G-deficient patients and healthy controls, the study compared T-cell receptor beta repertoires in sorted regulatory T cells, conventional CD4+ T cells and CD8+ T cells. Peripheral blood mononuclear cells were isolated by Ficoll density separation. CD3+ CD8+ CD4- T cells were isolated on a FACSAria cell sorter. Within the immunoSEQ assay, multiplex PCR amplified rearranged TRB loci from genomic DNA. TRB amplicons were sequenced using an Illumina HiSeq platform. Custom algorithms error-filtered the raw sequences and aligned them to reference gene sequences, after which the immunoSEQ online tools were used for analysis. The frequencies of productive and nonproductive TRB rearrangements were evaluated among unique sequences as well as among total sequences. For group comparisons, t tests, Mann-Whitney tests or two-way ANOVA were performed in Prism software.

This sequence originates from a human donor in good health. The V gene is TRBV6-4 and the J gene is TRBJ2-3; the D gene is tentatively TRBD1 or TRBD2, each matching 5 bases. Sequenced input: CD8+ T cells sorted from blood. In nucleotide form, the sequence is TGTGCCAGCAGTGCGTCTGGGGACCCTTCGGATACGCAGTATTTT. Translated, it reads CASSASGDPSDTQYF.